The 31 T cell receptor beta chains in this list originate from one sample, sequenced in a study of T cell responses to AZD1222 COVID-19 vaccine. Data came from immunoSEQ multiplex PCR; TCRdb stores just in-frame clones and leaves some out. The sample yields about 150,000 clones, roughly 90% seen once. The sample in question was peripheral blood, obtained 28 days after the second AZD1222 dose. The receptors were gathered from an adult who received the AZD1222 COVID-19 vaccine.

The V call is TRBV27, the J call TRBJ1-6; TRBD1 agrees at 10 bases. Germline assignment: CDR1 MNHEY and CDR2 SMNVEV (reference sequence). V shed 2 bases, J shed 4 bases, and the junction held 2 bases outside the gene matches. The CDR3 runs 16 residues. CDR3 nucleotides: TGTGCCAGCAGTTTACGGACAGGGGGTTATAATTCACCCCTCCACTTT. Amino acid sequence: CASSLRTGGYNSPLHF.

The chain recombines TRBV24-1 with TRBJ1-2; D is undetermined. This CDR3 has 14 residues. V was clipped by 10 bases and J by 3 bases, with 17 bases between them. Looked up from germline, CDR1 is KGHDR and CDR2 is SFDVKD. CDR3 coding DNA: TGTGCCACAACCTGGCGAATCGGAGACTATGGCTACACCTTC. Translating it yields CATTWRIGDYGYTF.

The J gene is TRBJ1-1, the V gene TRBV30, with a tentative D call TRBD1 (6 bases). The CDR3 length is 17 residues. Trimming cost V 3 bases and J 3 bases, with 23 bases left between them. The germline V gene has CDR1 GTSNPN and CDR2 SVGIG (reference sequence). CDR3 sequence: CAWSGAVWGARDTEAFF. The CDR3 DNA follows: TGTGCCTGGAGCGGCGCGGTCTGGGGGGCAAGGGACACTGAAGCTTTCTTT.

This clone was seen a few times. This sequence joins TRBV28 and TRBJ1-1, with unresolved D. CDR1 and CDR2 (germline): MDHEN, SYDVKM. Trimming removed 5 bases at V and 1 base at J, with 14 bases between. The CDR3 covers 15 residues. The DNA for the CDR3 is TGTGCCAGCAGTCTCCCCGGGCCGACGAACACTGAAGCTTTCTTT. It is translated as CASSLPGPTNTEAFF.

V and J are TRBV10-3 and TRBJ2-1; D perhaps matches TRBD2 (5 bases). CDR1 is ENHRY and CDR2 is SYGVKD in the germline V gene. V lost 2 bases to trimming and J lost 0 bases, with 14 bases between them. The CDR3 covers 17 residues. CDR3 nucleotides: TGTGCCATCAGTGAGAACCAGATAGCGAGCTCCTACAATGAGCAGTTCTTC. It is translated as CAISENQIASSYNEQFF.

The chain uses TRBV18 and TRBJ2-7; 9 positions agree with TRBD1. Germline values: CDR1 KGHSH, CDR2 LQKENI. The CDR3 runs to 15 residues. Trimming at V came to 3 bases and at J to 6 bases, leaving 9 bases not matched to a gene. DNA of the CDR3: TGTGCCAGCTCACCTACCGGGACAGGGAAGGTCGAGCAGTACTTC. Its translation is CASSPTGTGKVEQYF.

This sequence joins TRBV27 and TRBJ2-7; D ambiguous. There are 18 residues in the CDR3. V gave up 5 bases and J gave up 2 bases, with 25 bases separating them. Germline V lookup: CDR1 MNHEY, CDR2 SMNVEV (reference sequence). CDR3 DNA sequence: TGTGCCAGCAGTATTAAACCACTTGGCCTATACCCTGCCTACGAGCAGTACTTC. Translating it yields CASSIKPLGLYPAYEQYF.

CDR3 sequence: CASSLVAAGYEQYF. CDR3 sequence (DNA): TGTGCCAGCAGCTTAGTTGCGGCTGGCTACGAGCAGTACTTC. The rearrangement uses TRBV7-9 and TRBJ2-7; D is unclear. The ends were cut back, 1 base at V and 3 bases at J, with 10 bases in the middle. The CDR3 runs 14 residues. Germline CDR1 reads SEHNR; CDR2 reads FQNEAQ (reference sequence).

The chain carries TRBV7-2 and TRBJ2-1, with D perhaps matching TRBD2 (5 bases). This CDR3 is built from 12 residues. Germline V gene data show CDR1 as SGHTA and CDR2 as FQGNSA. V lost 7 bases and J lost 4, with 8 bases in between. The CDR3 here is CASMEDYNEQFF. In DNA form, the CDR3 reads TGTGCCAGCATGGAGGATTACAATGAGCAGTTCTTC.

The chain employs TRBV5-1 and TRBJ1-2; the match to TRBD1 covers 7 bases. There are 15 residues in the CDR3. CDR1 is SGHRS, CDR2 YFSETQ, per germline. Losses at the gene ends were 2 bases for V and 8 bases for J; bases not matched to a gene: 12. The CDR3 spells CASSFTGTERGGYTF. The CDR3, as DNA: TGCGCCAGCAGCTTCACCGGGACAGAAAGGGGGGGCTACACCTTC.

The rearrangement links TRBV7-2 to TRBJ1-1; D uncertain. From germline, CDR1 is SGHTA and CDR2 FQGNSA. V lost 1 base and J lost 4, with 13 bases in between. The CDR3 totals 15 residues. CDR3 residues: CASSLVSGPGTEAFF. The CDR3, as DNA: TGTGCCAGCAGCTTAGTGTCCGGCCCTGGCACTGAAGCTTTCTTT.

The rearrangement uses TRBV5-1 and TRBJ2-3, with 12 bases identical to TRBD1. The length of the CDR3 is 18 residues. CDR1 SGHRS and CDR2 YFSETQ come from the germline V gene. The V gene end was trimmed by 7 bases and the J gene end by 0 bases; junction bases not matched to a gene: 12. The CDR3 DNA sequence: TGCGCCAGCGGGACCGGGACAGGGGGCAAACTCAGCACAGATACGCAGTATTTT. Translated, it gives CASGTGTGGKLSTDTQYF.

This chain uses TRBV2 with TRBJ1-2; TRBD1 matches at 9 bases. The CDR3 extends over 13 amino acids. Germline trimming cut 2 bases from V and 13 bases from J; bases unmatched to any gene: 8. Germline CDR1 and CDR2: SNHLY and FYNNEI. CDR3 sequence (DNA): TGTGCCAGCAGTGAAACGACAGGGGGTGGTTGCACCTTC. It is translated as CASSETTGGGCTF.

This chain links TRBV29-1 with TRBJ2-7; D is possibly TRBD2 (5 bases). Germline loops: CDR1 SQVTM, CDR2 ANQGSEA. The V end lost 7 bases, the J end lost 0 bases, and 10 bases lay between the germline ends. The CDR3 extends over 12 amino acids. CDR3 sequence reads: CSAGKYSYEQYF. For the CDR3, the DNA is TGCAGCGCCGGGAAGTACTCCTACGAGCAGTACTTC.

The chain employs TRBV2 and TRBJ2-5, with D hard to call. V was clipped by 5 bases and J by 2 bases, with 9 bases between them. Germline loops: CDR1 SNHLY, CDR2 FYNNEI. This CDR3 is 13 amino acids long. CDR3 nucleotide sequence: TGTGCCAGCAGTACAGCCTTACAAGAGACCCAGTACTTC. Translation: CASSTALQETQYF.

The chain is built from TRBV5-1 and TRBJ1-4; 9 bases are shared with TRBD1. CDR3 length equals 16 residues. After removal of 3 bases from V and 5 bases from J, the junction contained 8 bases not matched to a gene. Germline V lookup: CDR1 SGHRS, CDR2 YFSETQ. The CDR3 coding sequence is TGCGCCAGCAGCTGGGGCCCGGGACAGGGAAATGAAAAACTGTTTTTT. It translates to CASSWGPGQGNEKLFF.

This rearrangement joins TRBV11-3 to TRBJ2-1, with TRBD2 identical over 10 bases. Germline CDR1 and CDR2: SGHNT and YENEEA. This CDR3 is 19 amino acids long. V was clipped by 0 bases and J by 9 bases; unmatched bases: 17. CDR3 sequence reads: CASSLDLGIGASGSAEQFF. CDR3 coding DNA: TGTGCCAGCAGCTTAGACCTGGGGATAGGGGCTAGCGGGAGCGCTGAGCAGTTCTTC.

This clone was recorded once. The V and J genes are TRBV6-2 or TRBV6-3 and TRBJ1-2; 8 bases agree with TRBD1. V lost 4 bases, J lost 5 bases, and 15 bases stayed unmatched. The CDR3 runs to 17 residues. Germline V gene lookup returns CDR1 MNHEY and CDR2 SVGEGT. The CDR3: CASSSGTGTGNQYGYTF. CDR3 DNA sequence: TGTGCCAGCAGTTCGGGAACCGGGACAGGTAACCAGTATGGCTACACCTTC.

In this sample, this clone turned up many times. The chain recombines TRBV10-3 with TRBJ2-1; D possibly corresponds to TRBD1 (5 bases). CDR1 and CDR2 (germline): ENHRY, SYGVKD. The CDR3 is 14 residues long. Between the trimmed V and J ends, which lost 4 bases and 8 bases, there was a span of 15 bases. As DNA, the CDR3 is TGTGCCATCAGTGTACCAGGGAATGGCGATGAGCAGTTCTTC. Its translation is CAISVPGNGDEQFF.

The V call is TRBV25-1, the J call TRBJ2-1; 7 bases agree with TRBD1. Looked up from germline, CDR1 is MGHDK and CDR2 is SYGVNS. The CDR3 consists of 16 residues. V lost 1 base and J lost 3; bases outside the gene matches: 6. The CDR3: CASSEWKDRDYNEQFF. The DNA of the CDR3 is TGTGCCAGCAGTGAATGGAAAGACAGGGACTACAATGAGCAGTTCTTC.

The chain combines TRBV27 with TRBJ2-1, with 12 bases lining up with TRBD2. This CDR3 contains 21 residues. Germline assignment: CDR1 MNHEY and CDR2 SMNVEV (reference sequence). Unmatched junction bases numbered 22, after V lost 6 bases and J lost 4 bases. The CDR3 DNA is TGTGCCAGCAGCCAATCATCACAGGGGGTTGGACTAGCGGGGACATACAATGAGCAGTTCTTC. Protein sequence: CASSQSSQGVGLAGTYNEQFF.

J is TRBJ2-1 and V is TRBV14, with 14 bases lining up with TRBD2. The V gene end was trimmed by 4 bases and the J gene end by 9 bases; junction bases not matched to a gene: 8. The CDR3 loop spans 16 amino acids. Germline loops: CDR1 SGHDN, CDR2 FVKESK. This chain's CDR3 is CASSRGTSGGWGEQFF. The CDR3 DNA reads TGTGCCAGCAGCCGAGGGACTAGCGGGGGCTGGGGTGAGCAGTTCTTC.

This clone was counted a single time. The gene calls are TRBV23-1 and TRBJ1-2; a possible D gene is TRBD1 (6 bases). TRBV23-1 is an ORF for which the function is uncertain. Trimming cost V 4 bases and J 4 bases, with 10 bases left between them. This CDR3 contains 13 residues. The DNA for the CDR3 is TGCGCCAGCAGTCCCACAGGGTCCTATGGCTACACCTTC. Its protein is CASSPTGSYGYTF.

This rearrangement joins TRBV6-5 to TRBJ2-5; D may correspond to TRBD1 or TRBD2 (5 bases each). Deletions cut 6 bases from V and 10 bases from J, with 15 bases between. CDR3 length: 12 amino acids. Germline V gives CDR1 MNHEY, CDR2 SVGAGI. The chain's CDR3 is CASSLPGSDQYF. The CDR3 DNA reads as TGTGCCAGCAGCCTTCCAGGGAGCGACCAGTACTTC.

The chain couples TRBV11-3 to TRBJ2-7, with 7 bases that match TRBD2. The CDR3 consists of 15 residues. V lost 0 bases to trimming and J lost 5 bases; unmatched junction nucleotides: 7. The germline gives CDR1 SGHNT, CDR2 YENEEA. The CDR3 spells CASSLDLPGLNEQYF. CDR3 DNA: TGTGCCAGCAGCTTAGATCTCCCGGGACTAAACGAGCAGTACTTC.

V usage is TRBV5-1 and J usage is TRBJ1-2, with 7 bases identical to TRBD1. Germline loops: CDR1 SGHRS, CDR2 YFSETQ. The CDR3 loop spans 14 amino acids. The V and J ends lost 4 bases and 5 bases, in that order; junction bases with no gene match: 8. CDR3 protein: CASSTPGTVYGYTF. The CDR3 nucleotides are TGCGCCAGCAGCACTCCTGGGACAGTTTATGGCTACACCTTC.

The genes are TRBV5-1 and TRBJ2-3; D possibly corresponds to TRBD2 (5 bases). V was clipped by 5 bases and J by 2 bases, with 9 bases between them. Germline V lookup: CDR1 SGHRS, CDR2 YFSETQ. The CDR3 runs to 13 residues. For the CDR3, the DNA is TGCGCCAGCAGAAGAGACTACACAGATACGCAGTATTTT. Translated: CASRRDYTDTQYF.

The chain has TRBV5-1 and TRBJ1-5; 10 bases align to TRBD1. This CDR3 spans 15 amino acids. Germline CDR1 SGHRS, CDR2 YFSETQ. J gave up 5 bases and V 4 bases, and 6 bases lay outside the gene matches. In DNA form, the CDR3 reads TGCGCCAGCAGCCCCGGGACAGGGGACTATCAGCCCCAGCATTTT. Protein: CASSPGTGDYQPQHF.

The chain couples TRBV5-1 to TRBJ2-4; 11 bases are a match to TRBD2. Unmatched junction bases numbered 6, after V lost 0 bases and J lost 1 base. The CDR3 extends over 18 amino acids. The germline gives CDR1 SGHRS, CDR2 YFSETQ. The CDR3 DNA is TGCGCCAGCAGCTTGGGGGTAGCGGGAGGGCCGGCCAAAAACATTCAGTACTTC. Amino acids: CASSLGVAGGPAKNIQYF.

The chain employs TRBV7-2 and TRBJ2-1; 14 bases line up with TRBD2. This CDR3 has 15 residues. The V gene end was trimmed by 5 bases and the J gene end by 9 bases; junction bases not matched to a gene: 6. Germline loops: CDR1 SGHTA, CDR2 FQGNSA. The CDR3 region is CASSEGLAGDVEQFF. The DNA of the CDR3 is TGTGCCAGCAGCGAGGGACTAGCGGGAGACGTTGAGCAGTTCTTC.

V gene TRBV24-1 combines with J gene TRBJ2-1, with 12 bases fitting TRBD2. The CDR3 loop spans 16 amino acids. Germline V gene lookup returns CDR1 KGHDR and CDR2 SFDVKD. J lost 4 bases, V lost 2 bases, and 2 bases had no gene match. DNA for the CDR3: TGTGCCACCAGTGATTGGGGGACTAGCGGGTACAATGAGCAGTTCTTC. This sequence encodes CATSDWGTSGYNEQFF.